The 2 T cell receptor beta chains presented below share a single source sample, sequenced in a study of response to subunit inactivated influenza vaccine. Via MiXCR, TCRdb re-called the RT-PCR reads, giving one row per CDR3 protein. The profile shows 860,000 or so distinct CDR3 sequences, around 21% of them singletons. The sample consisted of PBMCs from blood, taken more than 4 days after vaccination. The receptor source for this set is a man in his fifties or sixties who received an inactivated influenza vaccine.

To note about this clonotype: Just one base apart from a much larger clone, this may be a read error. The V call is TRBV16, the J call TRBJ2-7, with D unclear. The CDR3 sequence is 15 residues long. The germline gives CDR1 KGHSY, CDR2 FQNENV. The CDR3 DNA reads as TGTGCCAGCAGCCAATCTCGGGCAAGTTCCTACGTGCAGTACTTC. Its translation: CASSQSRASSYVQYF.

The CDR3 bases are TGCAGTGCTAGGACAGGGGTGGGCAATCAGCCCCAGCATTTT. The encoded protein is CSARTGVGNQPQHF. This chain connects TRBV20-1 to TRBJ1-5; 8 positions agree with TRBD1. With V trimmed by 3 bases and J by 2 bases, 3 bases remained unmatched. Germline loops: CDR1 DFQATT, CDR2 SNEGSKA (reference sequence). This CDR3 has 14 residues.